Following are 6 T cell receptor beta chains from one sample sequenced in a study of blood T cells in healthy people across ages. Primers used in a second PCR of about 7 to 12 cycles were a sample-barcoded 5' primer and a J-beta primer mix. TCRdb recomputed calls from the 5' RACE reads with MiXCR, one row per CDR3 protein. This table holds 1,500,000 or so distinct CDR3 sequences, around 59% found once. Sequenced: blood. The receptors derive from a young man in good health.

V usage is TRBV10-1 and J usage is TRBJ2-5, with 9 nucleotides matching TRBD2. The DNA end is a closer match to TRBJ2-7, so the J assignment may be wrong. Germline values: CDR1 WNHNN, CDR2 SYGVQD (reference sequence). The CDR3 has 15 amino acids. The CDR3 DNA is TGCGCCAGTACTCCAGGGCCTAGCGGGAACGACGAGCAGTACTTC. Translated: CASTPGPSGNDEQYF.

The chain is built from TRBV24-1 and TRBJ2-1; perhaps D is TRBD1 or TRBD2 (5 bases each). The CDR3 runs to 14 residues. Trimming took 9 bases from V and 4 from J, leaving 15 bases between them. Germline loops: CDR1 KGHDR, CDR2 SFDVKD. CDR3 sequence: CATGGNRPYNEQFF. The CDR3 DNA follows: TGTGCCACCGGAGGTAACAGGCCTTACAATGAGCAGTTCTTC.

This chain connects TRBV29-1 to TRBJ2-5; tentative D call: TRBD2 (7 bases). CDR3 length: 15 amino acids. Per the germline V gene, CDR1 is SQVTM and CDR2 is ANQGSEA. V was trimmed by 0 bases and J by 5 bases, leaving 16 bases between them. Here the CDR3 DNA reads TGCAGCGTTGAAGAAGGGGGAGGGTGGCGGGAGACCCAGTACTTC. Translating gives CSVEEGGGWRETQYF.

The sample holds a few counts of this clonotype. The V gene is TRBV7-7, the J gene TRBJ2-5; D is perhaps TRBD2 (6 bases). The V end lost 5 bases, the J end lost 4 bases, and 20 bases lay between the germline ends. Germline loops: CDR1 SSHAT, CDR2 FNYEAQ (reference sequence). There are 16 residues in the CDR3. Here the CDR3 DNA reads TGTGCCAGCAGCGACGCCCTAGCGCGGAGCCCAGAGACCCAGTACTTC. This codes for CASSDALARSPETQYF.

This clonotype was counted between two and nine times. The chain carries TRBV29-1 and TRBJ2-7, with D possibly TRBD1 on 5 matching bases. This CDR3 spans 12 amino acids. The germline V and J ends were trimmed by 2 bases and 4 bases, with 9 bases remaining between them. In germline, CDR1 is SQVTM, CDR2 ANQGSEA. DNA of the CDR3: TGCAGCGTTGAATCGGACAAGTACGAGCAGTACTTC. Protein product: CSVESDKYEQYF.

The CDR3 spells CASSPESRNTEAFF. The CDR3 DNA reads as TGTGCCAGCTCACCTGAGAGCCGGAACACTGAAGCTTTCTTT. The chain combines TRBV18 with TRBJ1-1, with unresolved D. CDR3 length equals 14 residues. Trimming left V 3 bases short and J 1 base short, with 9 bases between. CDR1 and CDR2 from the germline V gene are KGHSH and LQKENI. Looking up the rest from reference TRBV18 and TRBJ1-1 gives the full variable domain: NAGVMQNPRHLVRRRGQEARLRCSPMKGHSHVYWYRQLPEEGLKFMVYLQKENIIDESGMPKERFSAEFPKEGPSILRIQQVVRGDSAAYFCASSPESRNTEAFFGQGTRLTVV.